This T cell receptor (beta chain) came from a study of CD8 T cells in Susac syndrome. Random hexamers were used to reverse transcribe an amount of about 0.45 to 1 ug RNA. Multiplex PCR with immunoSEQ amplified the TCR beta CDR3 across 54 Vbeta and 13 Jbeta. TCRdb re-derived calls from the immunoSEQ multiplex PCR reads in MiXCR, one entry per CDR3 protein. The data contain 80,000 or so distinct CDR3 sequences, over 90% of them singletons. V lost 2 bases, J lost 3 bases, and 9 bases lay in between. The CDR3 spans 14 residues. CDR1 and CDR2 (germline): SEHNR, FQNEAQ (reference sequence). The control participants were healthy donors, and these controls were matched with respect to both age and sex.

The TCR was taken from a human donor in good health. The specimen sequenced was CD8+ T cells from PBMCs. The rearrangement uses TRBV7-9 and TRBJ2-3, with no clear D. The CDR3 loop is CASSLNYLTDTQYF. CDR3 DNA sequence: TGTGCCAGCAGCTTAAACTACCTAACAGATACGCAGTATTTT.